The T cell receptor beta chain under discussion was sequenced for a study of Graves' ophthalmopathy and Graves' hyperthyroidism. This clonotype was seen ten or more times. Its specificity is not known. Germline V gene sequence: CDR1 MDHEN, CDR2 SYDVKM. The CDR3 runs to 16 residues. Trimming took 8 bases from V and 1 from J; bases not matched to a gene: 9. Amplification of the TCR beta CDR3 regions used RNA transcripts (as template). The workflow started with a first-round RT-PCR run with HTBI primers and then moved on to a second-round multiplex PCR. TCRdb re-called the multiplex PCR reads with MiXCR, one entry per CDR3 protein. The data hold some 390,000 distinct CDR3 sequences, with about a sixth observed a single time. The study's findings and limits: The model flagged ophthalmopathy progression at roughly 64% sensitivity and 72% to 85% specificity. Most clonotypes expanded in thyroid above 0.001 frequency were present in blood too.

The chain has TRBV28 and TRBJ2-2; TRBD1 matches at 8 bases. The specimen sequenced was peripheral blood. This TCR was recovered from a woman between 18 and 29 years old with Graves' ophthalmopathy. As DNA, the CDR3 is TGTGCCAGCGGAACCGGACAGGGAATGAACACCGGGGAGCTGTTTTTT. Amino acid sequence: CASGTGQGMNTGELFF.